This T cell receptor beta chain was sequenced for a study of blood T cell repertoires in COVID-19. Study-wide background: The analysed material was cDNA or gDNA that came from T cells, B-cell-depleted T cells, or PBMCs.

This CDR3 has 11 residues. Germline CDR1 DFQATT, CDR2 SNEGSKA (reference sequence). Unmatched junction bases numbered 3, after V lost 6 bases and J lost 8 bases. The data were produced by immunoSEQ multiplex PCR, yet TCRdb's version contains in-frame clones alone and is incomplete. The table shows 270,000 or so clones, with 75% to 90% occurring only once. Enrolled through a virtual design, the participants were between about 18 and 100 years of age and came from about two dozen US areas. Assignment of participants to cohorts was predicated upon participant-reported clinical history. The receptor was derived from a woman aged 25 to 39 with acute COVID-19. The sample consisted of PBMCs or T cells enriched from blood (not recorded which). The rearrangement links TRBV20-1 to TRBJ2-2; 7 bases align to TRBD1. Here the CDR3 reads CSATGEGELFF. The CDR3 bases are TGCAGTGCAACAGGGGAGGGGGAGCTGTTTTTT.